This T cell receptor (beta chain) was found in a study of pediatric ulcerative colitis. One to two pinch biopsies were taken from the rectum during colonoscopy. Comments on this clone: Its target is unknown.

Germline-derived CDR1 and CDR2 are SEHNR and FQNEAQ (reference sequence). The CDR3 spans 14 residues. The trim removed 6 bases at V and 5 bases at J, leaving 9 bases unmatched. Study findings and constraints: A couple of rectal CDR3 clonotypes occurred in all ulcerative colitis patients.

Sequenced by immunoSEQ multiplex PCR; TCRdb stores in-frame clones only, minus some. The sample has fewer than 25,000 clones, about three quarters seen once. This sequence joins TRBV7-9 and TRBJ2-5; 7 bases align to TRBD1. Sequenced input: gut tissue. The TCR sequence derives from a boy younger than 18 with severe ulcerative colitis. The CDR3 DNA reads as TGTGCCAGCAGACAAGACAGGGTGTGGGAGACCCAGTACTTC. It codes for CASRQDRVWETQYF. Filled out from reference TRBV7-9 and TRBJ2-5, the complete variable domain reads DTGVSQNPRHKITKRGQNVTFRCDPISEHNRLYWYRQTLGQGPEFLTYFQNEAQLEKSRLLSDRFSAERPKGSFSTLEIQRTEQGDSAMYLCASRQDRVWETQYFGPGTRLLVL.